This T cell receptor beta chain was captured in a study of blood T cell repertoires in COVID-19 (dated by TCRdb to 2020 to 2022). For the wider study: Collaborator samples came from the United States, Italy and Spain and covered acute and convalescent phases of COVID-19. The prospective study material was composed of cDNA or gDNA derived from T cells, B-cell-depleted T cells, or PBMCs. The dataset comprised deeply sampled blood TCRbeta repertoires from subjects exposed to, actively infected with, or recovered from COVID-19. A freely available public database, intended as a resource for researchers studying the immune response to SARS-CoV-2, is where the repertoires were released. The samples were drawn from two sources: the first 160 participants of the ongoing ImmuneRACE study, and some 1,300 subjects contributed by 6 global collaborators. Sample metadata almost always included a de-identified subject ID, COVID-19 status, age in years and sex. Where available, HLA class I and class II types were taken from metadata supplied by the sample provider and were not determined by assay-based typing. Overall results and qualifications from the work: The quantity of clinical and demographic metadata differed by source and by participant and was supplied without curation.

As for this clone: Its antigen specificity is not known. Qualities for individual bases were not recorded, and no much larger clone is one base off.

The collaborating institutions used their own protocols to collect whole blood in K2EDTA tubes. Collaborator samples were shipped for TCRbeta analysis as frozen whole blood, isolated PBMCs, or DNA extracted from either sample type. TCRbeta CDR3 regions were amplified from genomic DNA by means of the immunoSEQ Assay, a bias-controlled multiplex PCR. The original pipeline was this. Nucleated cell counts per sample were estimated from amplification of reference gene primers within the assay. To quantify the absolute abundance of each unique TCRbeta CDR3 rearrangement, sequence reads were collapsed and filtered. For each sample, productive Simpson clonality was calculated as the square root of Simpson's diversity index over productive rearrangements. This immuneACCESS table, as held by TCRdb, lists in-frame sequences with V and J called but not all clones. Of the missing ones, under half trace to an unresolved V gene in checked studies; the others have no known cause. The V and J calls and the clone size are those of that table, but D and trimming were determined from the DNA. For this sample the table gives 160,000 or so clones, of which approximately 80% were detected only once. The ten largest clones add up to approximately 15% of the sample.

A distance of 13 bases separates the germline ends of V and J, which lose 2 bases and 6 bases respectively. CDR1 MNHEY and CDR2 SVGAGI are derived from the germline V gene. Inclusive of the bounding cysteine and phenylalanine, the CDR3 is 14 residues long. The read is trimmed to its CDR3 DNA, 42 bases read in frame from base 1. The chain joins TRBV6-5 to TRBJ1-1, and perhaps TRBD1 as D gene, on 6 matching bases. This TCR derives from an elderly woman with acute or convalescent COVID-19. The sequencing sample was made of peripheral blood. Read as DNA, the sequence is TGTGCCAGCAGTTACCTTCAACAGGGATCTGAAGCTTTCTTT. Translation gives CASSYLQQGSEAFF.